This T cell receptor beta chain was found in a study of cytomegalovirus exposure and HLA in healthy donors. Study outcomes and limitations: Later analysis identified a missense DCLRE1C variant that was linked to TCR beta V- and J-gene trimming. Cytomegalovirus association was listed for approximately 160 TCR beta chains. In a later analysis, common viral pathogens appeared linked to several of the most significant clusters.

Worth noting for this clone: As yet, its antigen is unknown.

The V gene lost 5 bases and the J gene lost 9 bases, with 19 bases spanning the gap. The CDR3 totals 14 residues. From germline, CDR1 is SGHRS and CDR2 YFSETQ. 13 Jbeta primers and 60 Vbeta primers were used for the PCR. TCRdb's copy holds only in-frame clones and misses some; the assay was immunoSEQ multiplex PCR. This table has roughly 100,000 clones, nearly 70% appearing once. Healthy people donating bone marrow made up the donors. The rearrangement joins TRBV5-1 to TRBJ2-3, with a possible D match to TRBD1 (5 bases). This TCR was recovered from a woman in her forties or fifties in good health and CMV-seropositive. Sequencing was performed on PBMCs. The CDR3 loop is CASSSGPGTGTQYF. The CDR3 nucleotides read TGCGCCAGCAGTTCAGGGCCGGGCACAGGAACGCAGTATTTT.